The 10 T cell receptor beta chains presented below share a single source sample, sequenced in a study of cytomegalovirus exposure and HLA in healthy donors. This table comes from immunoSEQ multiplex PCR, and its TCRdb copy is limited to in-frame clones, with some not included. The table has around 350,000 clones, about nine tenths seen once; the top ten hold approximately 0.86%. The source material was PBMCs. Source of these receptors: a woman aged 18 to 35 in good health and CMV-seronegative.

This sequence joins TRBV6-1 and TRBJ2-3, with 12 bases fitting TRBD1. Per the germline V gene, CDR1 is MNHNS and CDR2 is SASEGT. The CDR3 is 17 residues long. After removal of 2 bases from V and 5 bases from J, the junction contained 8 bases not matched to a gene. The CDR3 DNA reads TGTGCCAGCAGTGAACTCCGGGACAGGGGGCGCGGAGATACGCAGTATTTT. Translating gives CASSELRDRGRGDTQYF.

The chain recombines TRBV28 with TRBJ2-7, with TRBD2 identical over 14 bases. Trimming cost V 4 bases and J 0 bases; bases outside gene matches: 8. The CDR3 contains 18 residues. Germline V gene sequence: CDR1 MDHEN, CDR2 SYDVKM. The CDR3 here is CASSSGLAGDPSSYEQYF. DNA of the CDR3: TGTGCCAGCAGTTCGGGACTAGCGGGAGATCCGAGCTCCTACGAGCAGTACTTC.

The chain links TRBV7-8 to TRBJ2-5, with 8 bases matching TRBD1. The ends lost 5 bases at V and 6 bases at J; junction bases unmatched: 8. The germline CDR1 and CDR2 sequences are SGHVS and FQNEAQ. CDR3 length equals 14 residues. DNA for the CDR3: TGTGCCAGCAGCCTGACAGGGGAGGTGAAGACCCAGTACTTC. As protein: CASSLTGEVKTQYF.

The chain links TRBV5-6 to TRBJ1-4; 7 bases align to TRBD1. CDR1 SGHDT and CDR2 YYEEEE come from the germline V gene. This CDR3 comprises 17 residues. With 4 bases clipped from V and 3 bases from J, the junction kept 12 bases outside the gene matches. The CDR3 here is CASSKNRGSRPNEKLFF. Written as DNA, the CDR3 is TGTGCCAGCAGCAAGAACAGGGGATCGCGGCCTAATGAAAAACTGTTTTTT.

V and J are TRBV5-1 and TRBJ2-5, with D tentatively TRBD1 (6 bases). This CDR3 spans 14 amino acids. Germline V gene data show CDR1 as SGHRS and CDR2 as YFSETQ. Trimming took off 0 bases at V and 5 bases at J, with 11 bases between the two ends. CDR3 sequence: CASSLEGGRETQYF. DNA of the CDR3: TGCGCCAGCAGCTTGGAAGGGGGTAGGGAGACCCAGTACTTC.

The V gene is TRBV6-1, the J gene TRBJ2-1; D may be TRBD1 (6 bases). The germline gives CDR1 MNHNS, CDR2 SASEGT. There are 14 residues in the CDR3. V lost 2 bases to trimming and J lost 8 bases, with 13 bases between them. The CDR3 DNA reads TGTGCCAGCAGTGAAAGGGGGAGTAGAGATGAGCAGTTCTTC. Encoded protein: CASSERGSRDEQFF.

The table lists this clone with a few counts. The chain is built from TRBV6-4 and TRBJ2-1, with a tentative D call TRBD2 (5 bases). Trimming pared 10 bases from V and 6 bases from J, leaving 19 bases between. This CDR3 has 14 residues. Looked up from germline, CDR1 is MRHNA and CDR2 is SNTAGT. The CDR3 is CATDGGGGGNEQFF. CDR3 nucleotide sequence: TGTGCCACCGATGGTGGAGGTGGTGGCAATGAGCAGTTCTTC.

In nucleotides, the CDR3 is TGCGCCAGCAGCTTGGCCCAAGGAGGGGGCGCCTACGAGCAGTACTTC. Translated, it gives CASSLAQGGGAYEQYF. The chain recombines TRBV5-1 with TRBJ2-7, with D maybe TRBD1 (7 bases). The V gene lost 0 bases and the J gene lost 2 bases, with 15 bases spanning the gap. Germline-derived CDR1 and CDR2 are SGHRS and YFSETQ. The CDR3 spans 16 residues.

This sequence joins TRBV13 and TRBJ2-2; the match to TRBD2 covers 7 bases. Trimming at V came to 0 bases and at J to 7 bases, leaving 5 bases not matched to a gene. Per the germline V gene, CDR1 is PRHDT and CDR2 is FYEKMQ (reference sequence). The CDR3 consists of 15 residues. CDR3 amino acids: CASSLGRELIGELFF. CDR3 DNA sequence: TGTGCCAGCAGCTTAGGGCGGGAGCTAATCGGGGAGCTGTTTTTT.

V and J are TRBV28 and TRBJ2-7, with 8 bases matching TRBD2. This CDR3 contains 15 residues. J gave up 3 bases and V 4 bases, and 8 bases lay outside the gene matches. Germline-derived CDR1 and CDR2 are MDHEN and SYDVKM. CDR3 nucleotide sequence: TGTGCCAGCAGTTCGGGAGGGGAGCCGGACTACGAGCAGTACTTC. This gives the protein CASSSGGEPDYEQYF.